The 7 T cell receptor beta chains listed next were all sequenced from one sample in a study of T cells in women clearing cervical HPV infection (dated by TCRdb to the late 2010s). To prepare the library, the immunoSEQ multiplex PCR assay was applied. In its TCRdb copy, this immuneACCESS table keeps in-frame sequences only and misses some clones. Where compared with another copy, unresolved V genes explain less than half of these, and the others have no known cause. This sample's table lists 20,000 to 30,000 clones. Of the sample, 5.4% is held by the ten largest clones. The sequencing input was blood buffy coat. These receptors were collected from a woman aged 18 to 69 with a cervical HPV16 infection that either progressed to CIN3+ or cleared (not recorded which).

Turning to this clone: The read gets to within 3 residues of the CDR3 end, and the germline J gene fills in the rest. The chain joins TRBV19 to TRBJ1-2, with D possibly TRBD1 on 5 matching bases. The CDR3 sequence is 15 residues long. Germline values: CDR1 LNHDA, CDR2 SQIVND (reference sequence). The CDR3 protein is CASSIVAGSADDYTF. The CDR3 bases that were read are TGTGCCAGTAGTATAGTCGCAGGGTCGGCGGACGAC. The variable domain in full, completed from reference TRBV19 and TRBJ1-2, reads DGGITQSPKYLFRKEGQNVTLSCEQNLNHDAMYWYRQDPGQGLRLIYYSQIVNDFQKGDIAEGYSVSREKKESFPLTVTSAQKNPTAFYLCASSIVAGSADDYTFGSGTRLTVV.

Of note for this clone: The read gets to within 3 residues of the CDR3 end, and the germline J gene fills in the rest. V gene TRBV15 combines with J gene TRBJ2-7, with D tentatively TRBD1 (8 bases). Trimming removed 3 bases at V and 3 bases at J, with 12 bases between. CDR1 is LNHNV, CDR2 YYDKDF, per germline (reference sequence). The CDR3 consists of 14 residues. CDR3 DNA, as far as it was read: TGTGCCACCAGCAGGGACAGGGAGGGCTACGAG. This sequence encodes CATSRDREGYE. The full CDR3 reads CATSRDREGYEQYF.

Comments on this clone: The CDR3 is cut off 3 residues early in the read; its end comes from the germline J gene. This sequence joins TRBV10-3 and TRBJ2-1; D ambiguous. V was pared by 3 bases and J by 9 bases, with 12 bases between. The V gene's germline CDR1 is ENHRY and CDR2 SYGVKD. There are 13 residues in the CDR3. The CDR3 loop is CAISDEIQGEQFF. Incomplete CDR3 DNA: TGTGCCATCAGTGACGAGATACAAGGTGAG.

Regarding this clone: The read halts 3 residues ahead of the CDR3 end, with the missing end drawn from the germline J gene. The chain links TRBV20-1 to TRBJ2-1; D may be TRBD2 (6 bases). The V end lost 6 bases, the J end lost 5 bases, and 17 bases lay between the germline ends. The CDR3 runs 14 residues. Germline V gene sequence: CDR1 DFQATT, CDR2 SNEGSKA (reference sequence). The CDR3 sequence: CSAIPGVSDNEQFF. The CDR3 bases that were read are TGCAGTGCGATCCCGGGGGTTAGTGACAATGAG.

This clone is identified as medium-sized from frequency. The CDR3 end is not reached by the read, which stops 3 residues before it; the germline J gene fills it in. The chain combines TRBV18 with TRBJ2-5; D is ambiguous. The CDR3 is 11 residues long. V lost 4 bases to trimming and J lost 3 bases, with 3 bases between them. Per germline, CDR1 KGHSH and CDR2 LQKENI. CDR3 bases read: TGTGCCAGCTCACAGGAAGAGACC. It codes for CASSQEET. The whole CDR3 sequence reads CASSQEETQYF.

As regards this clone: The read comes to an end 3 residues before the CDR3 does, leaving the germline J gene to fill in the end. The V and J genes are TRBV30 and TRBJ2-2, with TRBD2 identical over 8 bases. This CDR3 comprises 16 residues. Germline V lookup: CDR1 GTSNPN, CDR2 SVGIG (reference sequence). The sequenced CDR3 bases are TGTGCCTGGAGTGTACACTCGGGGGGGTTTGGTGAAAAG. This encodes CAWSVHSGGFGEK. In full, the CDR3 is CAWSVHSGGFGEKLFF.

Worth noting for this clone: The sequenced fragment ends 3 residues before the CDR3 boundary, so the rest is inferred from the germline J gene. The chain is built from TRBV7-9 and TRBJ2-2; D is perhaps TRBD1 (6 bases). The CDR3 covers 12 residues. Germline CDR1 reads SEHNR; CDR2 reads FQNEAQ (reference sequence). Partial CDR3 DNA: TGTGCCAGCAGCCCGCAGGGGCCCCTG. This sequence encodes CASSPQGPL. The full CDR3 reads CASSPQGPLLFF.